This TCR beta chain was documented in a study of blood T cell repertoires in COVID-19. At the level of the study: Samples representing acute and convalescent COVID-19 were sourced from the United States, Italy and Spain. T cells, B-cell-depleted T cells, or PBMCs supplied cDNA or gDNA.

Per the authors' pipeline: Amplification of reference gene primers was used by the study to estimate nucleated cell counts. Repertoires were generated with immunoSEQ multiplex PCR, while TCRdb's copy carries only in-frame clones and drops some. V and J calls and clone size are given by that table; D and trimming were obtained from the DNA. The table shows 100,000 or so clones, with approximately 92% occurring only once. V lost 2 bases, J lost 0 bases, and 9 bases stayed unmatched. Germline CDR1 and CDR2: KGHDR and SFDVKD. This CDR3 comprises 19 residues. This chain connects TRBV24-1 to TRBJ2-6; 7 bases line up with TRBD1. The sequencing sample was made of peripheral blood. The receptor was isolated from an older man with acute or convalescent COVID-19. This chain's CDR3 is CATSDSSGTANSGANVLTF. In nucleotides, the CDR3 is TGTGCCACCAGTGATTCTTCCGGGACAGCAAACTCTGGGGCCAACGTCCTGACTTTC.